This entry concerns a single T cell receptor beta chain. Germline CDR1 MNHNS, CDR2 SASEGT. V was pared by 6 bases and J by 6 bases, with 9 bases of the junction left unmatched. The length of the CDR3 is 15 residues. The data were taken from a study of shared clonotypes between healthy human individuals. Some clones are missing from TCRdb's copy, which holds only in-frame ones; the method was immunoSEQ multiplex PCR. The table records a few million clones, approximately 95% of them present only once. The receptor comes from a man aged 18-30 years in good health. Some clones in this sample may be carry-over from other donors' samples. The chain combines TRBV6-1 with TRBJ2-1; 9 bases align to TRBD2. The sample consisted of naive CD4+ T cells from PBMCs. Subset denoted: CD45RA+ positively selected. CDR3 residues: CASSRGGRASNEQFF. The DNA for the CDR3 is TGTGCCAGCAGCAGGGGCGGGAGGGCCTCCAATGAGCAGTTCTTC.